This TCR beta chain came from a study of T cells in Graves' hyperthyroidism and ophthalmopathy. Uncontrolled infection, other autoimmune disease, pregnancy or lactation led to exclusion. The sample, blood from the first hyperthyroidism diagnosis, precedes any ophthalmopathy symptoms. PBMCs were collected from an approximately 9.2 ml volume of fresh peripheral blood. The CDR3 sequence is 14 residues long. Germline CDR1 ENHRY, CDR2 SYGVKD. RNA transcripts provided the source from which TCR beta CDR3 regions were amplified. Initially, a first-round RT-PCR of the TCR CDR3 employed the HTBI primer set. MiXCR was run by TCRdb on the multiplex PCR reads, yielding one entry per CDR3 protein. The sample shows hundreds of thousands of distinct CDR3 sequences, approximately 15% of them seen only once.

The sequenced sample was blood. The sequence was obtained from a woman between 25 and 40 years old with Graves' hyperthyroidism that later progressed to Graves' ophthalmopathy. The V gene is TRBV10-3, the J gene TRBJ2-1; the match to TRBD1 covers 7 bases. The J call could be wrong; TRBJ2-7 is a better fit for the DNA end. This chain's CDR3 is CAISDRGTYNEQYF. CDR3 DNA: TGTGCCATCAGTGACAGGGGGACCTACAATGAGCAGTACTTC.